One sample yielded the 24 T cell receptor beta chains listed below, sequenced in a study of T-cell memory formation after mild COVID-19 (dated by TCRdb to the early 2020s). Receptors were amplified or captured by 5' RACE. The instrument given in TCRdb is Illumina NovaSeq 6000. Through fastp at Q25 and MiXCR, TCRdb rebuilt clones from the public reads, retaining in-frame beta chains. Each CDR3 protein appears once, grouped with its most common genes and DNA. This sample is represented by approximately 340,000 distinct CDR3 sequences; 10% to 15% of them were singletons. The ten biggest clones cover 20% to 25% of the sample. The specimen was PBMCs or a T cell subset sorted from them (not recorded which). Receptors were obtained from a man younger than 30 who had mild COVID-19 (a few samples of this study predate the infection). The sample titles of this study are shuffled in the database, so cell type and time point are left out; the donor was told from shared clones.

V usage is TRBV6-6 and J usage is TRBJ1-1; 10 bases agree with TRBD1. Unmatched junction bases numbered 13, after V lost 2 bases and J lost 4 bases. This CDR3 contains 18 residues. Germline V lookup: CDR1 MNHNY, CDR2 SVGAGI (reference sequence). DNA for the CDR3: TGTGCCAGCAGTTACCCAGACGGACAGGGGGGAGGTGGCACTGAAGCTTTCTTT. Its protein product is CASSYPDGQGGGGTEAFF.

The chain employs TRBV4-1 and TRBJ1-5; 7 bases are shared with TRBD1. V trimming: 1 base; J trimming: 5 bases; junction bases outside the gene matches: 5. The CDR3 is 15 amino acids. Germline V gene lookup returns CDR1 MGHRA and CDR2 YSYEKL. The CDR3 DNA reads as TGCGCCAGCAGCCAAGGGAACAGGGGCGATCAGCCCCAGCATTTT. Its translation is CASSQGNRGDQPQHF.

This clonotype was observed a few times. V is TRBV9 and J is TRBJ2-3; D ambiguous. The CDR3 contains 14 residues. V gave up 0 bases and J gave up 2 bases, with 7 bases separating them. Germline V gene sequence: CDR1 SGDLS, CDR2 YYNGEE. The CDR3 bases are TGTGCCAGCAGCGTAGGCCTCACCACAGATACGCAGTATTTT. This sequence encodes CASSVGLTTDTQYF.

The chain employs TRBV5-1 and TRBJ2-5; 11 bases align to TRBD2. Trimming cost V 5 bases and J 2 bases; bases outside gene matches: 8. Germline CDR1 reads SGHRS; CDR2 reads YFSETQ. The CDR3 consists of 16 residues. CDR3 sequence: CASRSGTSGRQETQYF. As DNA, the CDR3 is TGCGCCAGCAGATCCGGGACTAGCGGAAGGCAAGAGACCCAGTACTTC.

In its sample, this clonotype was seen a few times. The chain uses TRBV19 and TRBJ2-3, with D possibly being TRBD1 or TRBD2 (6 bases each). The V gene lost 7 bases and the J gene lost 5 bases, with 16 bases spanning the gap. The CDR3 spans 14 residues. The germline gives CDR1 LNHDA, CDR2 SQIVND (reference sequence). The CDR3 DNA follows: TGTGCCAGTAAAAGAGAGGGGGGTGAAGATACGCAGTATTTT. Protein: CASKREGGEDTQYF.

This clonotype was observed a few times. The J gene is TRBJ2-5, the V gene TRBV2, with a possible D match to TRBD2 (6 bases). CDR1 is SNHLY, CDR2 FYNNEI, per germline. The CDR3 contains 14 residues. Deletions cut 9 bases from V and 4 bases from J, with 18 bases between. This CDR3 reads CASYSVGGGETQYF. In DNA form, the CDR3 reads TGTGCCAGTTATAGCGTGGGAGGCGGAGAGACCCAGTACTTC.

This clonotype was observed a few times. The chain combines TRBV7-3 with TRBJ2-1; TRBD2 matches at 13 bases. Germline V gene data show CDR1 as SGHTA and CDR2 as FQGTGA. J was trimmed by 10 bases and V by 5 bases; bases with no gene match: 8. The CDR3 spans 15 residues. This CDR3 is CASSTIGLAGEEQFF. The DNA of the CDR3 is TGTGCCAGCAGCACGATCGGACTAGCGGGGGAGGAGCAGTTCTTC.

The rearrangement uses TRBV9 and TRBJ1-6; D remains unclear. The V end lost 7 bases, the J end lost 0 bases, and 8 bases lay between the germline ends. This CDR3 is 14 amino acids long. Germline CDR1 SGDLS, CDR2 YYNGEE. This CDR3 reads CASGSSSYNSPLHF. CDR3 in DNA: TGTGCCAGCGGCTCTAGCTCCTATAATTCACCCCTCCACTTT.

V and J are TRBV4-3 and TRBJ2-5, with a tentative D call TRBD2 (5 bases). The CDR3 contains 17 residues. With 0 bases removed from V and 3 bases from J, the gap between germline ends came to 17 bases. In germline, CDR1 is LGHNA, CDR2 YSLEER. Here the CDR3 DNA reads TGCGCCAGCAGCCAAGATACCAGGCGGATCGGGAAAGAGACCCAGTACTTC. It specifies CASSQDTRRIGKETQYF.

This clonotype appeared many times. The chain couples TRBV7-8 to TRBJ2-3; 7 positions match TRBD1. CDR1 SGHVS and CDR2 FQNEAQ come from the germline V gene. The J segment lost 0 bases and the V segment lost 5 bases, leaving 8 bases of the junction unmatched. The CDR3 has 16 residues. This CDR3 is CASSRWGQSSTDTQYF. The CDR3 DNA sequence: TGTGCCAGCAGCCGTTGGGGACAGTCTAGCACAGATACGCAGTATTTT.

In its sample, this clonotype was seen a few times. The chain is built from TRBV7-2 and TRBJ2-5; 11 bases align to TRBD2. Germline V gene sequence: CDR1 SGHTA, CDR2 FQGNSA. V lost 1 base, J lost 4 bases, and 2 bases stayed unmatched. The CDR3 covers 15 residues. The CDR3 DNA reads TGTGCCAGCAGCTTAGTAGCGGGGGGGCGAGAGACCCAGTACTTC. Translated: CASSLVAGGRETQYF.

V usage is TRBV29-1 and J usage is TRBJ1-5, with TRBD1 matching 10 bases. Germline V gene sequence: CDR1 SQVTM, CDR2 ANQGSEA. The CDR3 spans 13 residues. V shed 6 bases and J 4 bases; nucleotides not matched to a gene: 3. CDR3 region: CSVQGQGNQPQHF. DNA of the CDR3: TGCAGCGTCCAGGGACAGGGGAATCAGCCCCAGCATTTT. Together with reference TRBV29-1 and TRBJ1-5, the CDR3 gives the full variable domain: SAVISQKPSRDICQRGTSLTIQCQVDSQVTMMFWYRQQPGQSLTLIATANQGSEATYESGFVIDKFPISRPNLTFSTLTVSNMSPEDSSIYLCSVQGQGNQPQHFGDGTRLSIL.

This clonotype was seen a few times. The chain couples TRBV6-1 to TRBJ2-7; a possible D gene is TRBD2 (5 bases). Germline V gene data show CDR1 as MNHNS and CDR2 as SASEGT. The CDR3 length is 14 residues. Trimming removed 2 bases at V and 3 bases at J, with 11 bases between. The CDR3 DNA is TGTGCCAGCAGTGAAATCGAGCGGATCTACGAGCAGTACTTC. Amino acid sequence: CASSEIERIYEQYF.

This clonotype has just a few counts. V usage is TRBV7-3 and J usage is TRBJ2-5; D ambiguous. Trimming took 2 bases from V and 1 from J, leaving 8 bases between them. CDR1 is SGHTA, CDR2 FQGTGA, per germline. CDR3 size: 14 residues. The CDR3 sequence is CASSLVHLQETQYF. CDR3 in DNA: TGTGCCAGCAGCTTAGTACACCTCCAAGAGACCCAGTACTTC.

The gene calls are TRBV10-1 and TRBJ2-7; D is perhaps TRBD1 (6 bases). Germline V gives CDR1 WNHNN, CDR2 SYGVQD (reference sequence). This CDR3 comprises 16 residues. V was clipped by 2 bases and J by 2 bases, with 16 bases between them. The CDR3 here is CASSENRATEPYEQYF. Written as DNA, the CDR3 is TGCGCCAGCAGTGAGAACAGGGCCACTGAACCCTACGAGCAGTACTTC.

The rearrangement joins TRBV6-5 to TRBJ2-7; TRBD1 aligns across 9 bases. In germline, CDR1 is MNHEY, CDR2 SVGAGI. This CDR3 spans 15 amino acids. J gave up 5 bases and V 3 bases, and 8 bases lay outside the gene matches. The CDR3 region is CASSYGGTGYDEQYF. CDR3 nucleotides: TGTGCCAGCAGTTATGGAGGGACAGGGTACGACGAGCAGTACTTC.

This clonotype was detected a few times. The CDR3 nucleotides read TGTGCCATCAGGCCGACTAGCGGGGACCTGAGGGATACGCAGTATTTT. This encodes CAIRPTSGDLRDTQYF. The J gene is TRBJ2-3, the V gene TRBV10-3; the match to TRBD2 covers 11 bases. The CDR3 runs 16 residues. Per the germline V gene, CDR1 is ENHRY and CDR2 is SYGVKD. With V trimmed by 6 bases and J by 6 bases, 11 bases remained unmatched.

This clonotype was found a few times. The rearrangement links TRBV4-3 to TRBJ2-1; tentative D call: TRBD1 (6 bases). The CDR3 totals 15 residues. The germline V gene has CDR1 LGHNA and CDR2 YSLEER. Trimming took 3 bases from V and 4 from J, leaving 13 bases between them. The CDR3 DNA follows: TGCGCCAGCAGCCAGGTTGAGACAGGTTACAATGAGCAGTTCTTC. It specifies CASSQVETGYNEQFF.

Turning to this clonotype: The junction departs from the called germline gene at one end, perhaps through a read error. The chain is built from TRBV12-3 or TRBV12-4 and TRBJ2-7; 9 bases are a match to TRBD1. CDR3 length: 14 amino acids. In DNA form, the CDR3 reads TGTGCCAGCAGTTTGGGTGGCTCTCCCGGACAGGGGAACTTC. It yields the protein CASSLGGSPGQGNF.

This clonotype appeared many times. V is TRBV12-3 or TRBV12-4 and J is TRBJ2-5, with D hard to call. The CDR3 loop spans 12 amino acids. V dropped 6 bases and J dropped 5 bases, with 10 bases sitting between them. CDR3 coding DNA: TGTGCCAGCAGACCCCCCGGGGAGACCCAGTACTTC. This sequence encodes CASRPPGETQYF.

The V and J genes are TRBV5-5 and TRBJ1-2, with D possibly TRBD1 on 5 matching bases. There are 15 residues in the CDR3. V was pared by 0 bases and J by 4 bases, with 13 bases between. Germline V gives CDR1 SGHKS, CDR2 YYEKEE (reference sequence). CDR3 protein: CASSLAATDLYGYTF. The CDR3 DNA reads TGTGCCAGCAGCTTGGCGGCGACAGACCTCTATGGCTACACCTTC.

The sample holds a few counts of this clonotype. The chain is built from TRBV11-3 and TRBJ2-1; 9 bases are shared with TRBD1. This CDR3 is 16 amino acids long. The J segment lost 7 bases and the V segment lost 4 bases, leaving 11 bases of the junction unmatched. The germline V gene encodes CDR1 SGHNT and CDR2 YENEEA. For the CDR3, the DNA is TGTGCCAGCAGCTCATTCTCGGGACAGGGTTTTAATGAGCAGTTCTTC. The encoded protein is CASSSFSGQGFNEQFF.

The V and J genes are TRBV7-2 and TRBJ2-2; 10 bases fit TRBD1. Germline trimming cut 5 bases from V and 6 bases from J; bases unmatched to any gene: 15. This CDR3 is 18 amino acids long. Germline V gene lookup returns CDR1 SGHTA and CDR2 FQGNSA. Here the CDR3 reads CASSNDRGRSVWAGELFF. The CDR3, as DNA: TGTGCCAGCAGCAACGACAGGGGGCGGAGTGTGTGGGCCGGGGAGCTGTTTTTT.

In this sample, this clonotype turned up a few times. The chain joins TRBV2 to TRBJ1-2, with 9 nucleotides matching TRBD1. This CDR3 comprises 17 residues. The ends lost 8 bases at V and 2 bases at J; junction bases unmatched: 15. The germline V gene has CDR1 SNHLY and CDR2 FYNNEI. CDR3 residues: CASHLDGTGTTNYGYTF. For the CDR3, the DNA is TGTGCCAGCCATCTCGACGGGACAGGGACCACCAACTATGGCTACACCTTC.